This TCR beta chain was recorded in a study of blood T cell repertoires in COVID-19. Study information: Researchers got acute and convalescent COVID-19 samples from the United States, Italy and Spain.

Germline CDR1 MNHNY, CDR2 SVGAGI (reference sequence). The V and J ends lost 6 bases and 4 bases respectively, with 10 bases between them. The CDR3 is 13 residues long. Generated by immunoSEQ multiplex PCR, the TCRdb table keeps only in-frame clones and is missing some. The table has more than 200,000 clones, 65% to 85% seen once; the top ten hold roughly 8.7%. This sequence originates from a man aged 40-55 years with active or convalescent COVID-19. The chain joins TRBV6-6 to TRBJ1-5, with D maybe TRBD1 (6 bases). The specimen sequenced was peripheral blood. DNA for the CDR3: TGTGCCAGCAGCCTGGACAGAAATCAGCCCCAGCATTTT. It specifies CASSLDRNQPQHF.